The 16 T cell receptor beta chains given below trace back to one sample, sequenced in a study of OX40 agonist ivuxolimab in advanced cancers. The method was the immunoSEQ multiplex PCR assay. Imported from immuneACCESS, the table was reduced by TCRdb to in-frame sequences with V and J called. These copies leave out some clones; in studies compared against another copy, an unresolved V gene accounts for under half, and the cause of the remainder is not known. Counted in this sample were 45,000 or so clones; almost 90% of them appeared once. Less than 1.3% of the sample belongs to the ten largest clones. Sequences were derived from CD4+ or CD8+ T cells sorted from blood, sampled in a trial of the OX40 agonist ivuxolimab. These receptors all stem from an adult with an advanced solid tumor such as melanoma, head and neck, liver or kidney cancer.

The chain has TRBV9 and TRBJ2-7, with D possibly called TRBD1 or TRBD2 (5 bases each). CDR3 length equals 15 residues. V dropped 4 bases and J dropped 6 bases, with 20 bases sitting between them. Germline CDR1 and CDR2: SGDLS and YYNGEE. The CDR3 DNA follows: TGTGCCAGCAGCAAAGACGGGACCACCGTCGGCGAGCAGTACTTC. It codes for CASSKDGTTVGEQYF.

The chain employs TRBV7-3 and TRBJ1-2; the match to TRBD1 covers 9 bases. The trim removed 8 bases at V and 9 bases at J, leaving 7 bases unmatched. From germline, CDR1 is SGHTA and CDR2 FQGTGA. The CDR3 extends over 12 amino acids. For the CDR3, the DNA is TGTGCCAGCGGGGGACAGGGAGAAAGCTACACCTTC. Encoded protein: CASGGQGESYTF.

The genes are TRBV7-9 and TRBJ1-5; D is possibly TRBD1 (6 bases). CDR3 length: 15 residues. Per the germline V gene, CDR1 is SEHNR and CDR2 is FQNEAQ (reference sequence). V lost 5 bases, J lost 1 base, and 12 bases lay in between. The CDR3 loop reads CASSLSGGSNQPQHF. CDR3 sequence (DNA): TGTGCCAGCAGCCTCTCCGGGGGCAGCAATCAGCCCCAGCATTTT.

The gene calls are TRBV15 and TRBJ1-4, with a weak D call TRBD1 (5 bases). Trimming shortened V by 0 bases and J by 6 bases, and 14 bases separated the two germline ends. The CDR3 is 16 residues long. Germline V gene sequence: CDR1 LNHNV, CDR2 YYDKDF (reference sequence). The chain's CDR3 is CATSRDLDTVYEKLFF. The CDR3 DNA reads as TGTGCCACCAGCAGAGACTTGGACACGGTATATGAAAAACTGTTTTTT.

This clone came up once. J is TRBJ1-2 and V is TRBV6-1, with D possibly matching TRBD1 (6 bases). Trimming removed 7 bases from V and 2 bases from J, with 17 bases in between. Germline-derived CDR1 and CDR2 are MNHNS and SASEGT. There are 15 residues in the CDR3. The CDR3 loop reads CASTDGGPQNYGYTF. The CDR3 DNA sequence: TGTGCCAGCACCGATGGGGGGCCCCAAAACTATGGCTACACCTTC.

The chain combines TRBV7-2 with TRBJ2-1; D not resolved. The CDR3 runs 15 residues. Germline V lookup: CDR1 SGHTA, CDR2 FQGNSA. The ends were cut back, 0 bases at V and 4 bases at J, with 10 bases in the middle. CDR3 sequence (DNA): TGTGCCAGCAGCTTAGCGGTAAGCCGGTACAATGAGCAGTTCTTC. Its protein is CASSLAVSRYNEQFF. Filled out from reference TRBV7-2 and TRBJ2-1, the complete variable domain reads GAGVSQSPSNKVTEKGKDVELRCDPISGHTALYWYRQSLGQGLEFLIYFQGNSAPDKSGLPSDRFSAERTGGSVSTLTIQRTQQEDSAVYLCASSLAVSRYNEQFFGPGTRLTVL.

The genes are TRBV10-3 and TRBJ2-1; 10 positions match TRBD2. The germline V gene encodes CDR1 ENHRY and CDR2 SYGVKD. The CDR3 consists of 14 residues. J gave up 7 bases and V 7 bases, and 7 bases lay outside the gene matches. CDR3 DNA: TGTGCCATCAACTCAGCGGGAGGGTCAAATGAGCAGTTCTTC. This sequence encodes CAINSAGGSNEQFF.

The gene calls are TRBV19 and TRBJ1-2, with a tentative D call TRBD1 (5 bases). Germline loops: CDR1 LNHDA, CDR2 SQIVND (reference sequence). V lost 3 bases to trimming and J lost 8 bases, with 7 bases between them. This CDR3 comprises 11 residues. CDR3 DNA: TGTGCCAGTAGTATCAGGGAAGGCTACACCTTC. Translated, it gives CASSIREGYTF.

This chain uses TRBV7-2 with TRBJ2-5; D possibly uses TRBD1 or TRBD2 (6 bases each). The CDR3 has 16 amino acids. CDR1 is SGHTA, CDR2 FQGNSA, per germline. Deletions cut 2 bases from V and 5 bases from J, with 18 bases between. The chain's CDR3 is CASSLRQGRRFETQYF. The CDR3 DNA sequence: TGTGCCAGCAGCTTACGCCAGGGGAGGCGGTTTGAGACCCAGTACTTC.

The chain carries TRBV6-5 and TRBJ1-2; no reliable D call. There are 14 residues in the CDR3. The germline V gene encodes CDR1 MNHEY and CDR2 SVGAGI. Trimming pared 5 bases from V and 0 bases from J, leaving 10 bases between. The CDR3 here is CASSSMAPNYGYTF. DNA for the CDR3: TGTGCCAGCAGTAGTATGGCTCCTAACTATGGCTACACCTTC.

The V and J genes are TRBV28 and TRBJ1-2; TRBD1 might be the D (6 bases). V lost 5 bases and J 8 bases, leaving 12 bases between the germline ends. The CDR3 extends over 12 amino acids. Looked up from germline, CDR1 is MDHEN and CDR2 is SYDVKM. CDR3 loop: CASSEGGVGYTF. In nucleotides, the CDR3 is TGTGCCAGCAGTGAGGGGGGGGTAGGCTACACCTTC.

The rearrangement uses TRBV7-3 and TRBJ2-1, with 8 bases aligning to TRBD1. With V trimmed by 5 bases and J by 3 bases, 6 bases remained unmatched. This CDR3 contains 15 residues. Germline CDR1 is SGHTA and CDR2 is FQGTGA. This CDR3 reads CASSLRTGSYNEQFF. The DNA for the CDR3 is TGTGCCAGCAGCCTCCGGACAGGGAGCTACAATGAGCAGTTCTTC.

The chain has TRBV29-1 and TRBJ1-5, with unresolved D. The CDR3 is 13 amino acids. Looked up from germline, CDR1 is SQVTM and CDR2 is ANQGSEA. Trimming took off 2 bases at V and 7 bases at J, with 12 bases between the two ends. CDR3 residues: CSVEPSPGQPQHF. The CDR3 nucleotides read TGCAGCGTTGAACCCTCCCCCGGGCAGCCCCAGCATTTT.

This clone appeared a few times. The chain is built from TRBV18 and TRBJ2-7; 7 bases line up with TRBD1. This CDR3 is 13 amino acids long. Unmatched junction bases numbered 2, after V lost 3 bases and J lost 3 bases. Germline CDR1 reads KGHSH; CDR2 reads LQKENI. In DNA form, the CDR3 reads TGTGCCAGCTCACCGGGACAGAGCTACGAGCAGTACTTC. Protein: CASSPGQSYEQYF.

J is TRBJ1-5 and V is TRBV5-6; TRBD1 might be the D (5 bases). V was pared by 2 bases and J by 6 bases, with 15 bases between. CDR1 and CDR2 from the germline V gene are SGHDT and YYEEEE. The CDR3 extends over 15 amino acids. The CDR3 DNA follows: TGTGCCAGCAGCTTACAGGCAACCGGCGGTCAGCCCCAGCATTTT. This codes for CASSLQATGGQPQHF.

The rearrangement links TRBV7-2 to TRBJ2-3; 14 nucleotides agree with TRBD2. The germline CDR1 and CDR2 sequences are SGHTA and FQGNSA. CDR3 length: 16 residues. J lost 7 bases, V lost 4 bases, and 7 bases had no gene match. The CDR3 loop reads CASSSIGTSGRNTQYF. The CDR3 DNA reads TGTGCCAGCAGCTCCATCGGGACTAGCGGGAGAAATACGCAGTATTTT.